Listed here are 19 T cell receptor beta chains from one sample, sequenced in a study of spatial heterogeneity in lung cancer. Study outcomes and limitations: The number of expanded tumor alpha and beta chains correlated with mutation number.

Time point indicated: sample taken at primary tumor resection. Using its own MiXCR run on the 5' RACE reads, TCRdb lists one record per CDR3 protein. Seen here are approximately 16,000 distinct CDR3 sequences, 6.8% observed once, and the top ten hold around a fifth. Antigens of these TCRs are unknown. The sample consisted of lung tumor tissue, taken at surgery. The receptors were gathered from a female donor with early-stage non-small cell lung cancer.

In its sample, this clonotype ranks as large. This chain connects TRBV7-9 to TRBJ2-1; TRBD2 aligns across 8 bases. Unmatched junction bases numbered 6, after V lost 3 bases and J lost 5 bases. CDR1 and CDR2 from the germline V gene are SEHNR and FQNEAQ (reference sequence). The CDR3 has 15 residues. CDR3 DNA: TGTGCCAGCAGCTTCGGAATAGCGGGGAACAATGAGCAGTTCTTC. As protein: CASSFGIAGNNEQFF.

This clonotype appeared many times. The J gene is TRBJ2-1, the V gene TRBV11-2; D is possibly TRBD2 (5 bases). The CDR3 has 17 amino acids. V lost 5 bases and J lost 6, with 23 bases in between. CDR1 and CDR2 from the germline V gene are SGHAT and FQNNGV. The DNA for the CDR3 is TGTGCCAGCAGCGGAGGAGTTACAGCGCGGACCTTCAATGAGCAGTTCTTC. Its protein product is CASSGGVTARTFNEQFF.

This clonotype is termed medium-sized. Here the CDR3 DNA reads TGTGCCACCGCTGCGGGAAGCGGTCAGCCCCAGCATTTT. Protein sequence: CATAAGSGQPQHF. This chain connects TRBV10-3 to TRBJ1-5; D gene unclear. This CDR3 has 13 amino acids. Germline V lookup: CDR1 ENHRY, CDR2 SYGVKD. V lost 10 bases and J lost 6, with 16 bases in between.

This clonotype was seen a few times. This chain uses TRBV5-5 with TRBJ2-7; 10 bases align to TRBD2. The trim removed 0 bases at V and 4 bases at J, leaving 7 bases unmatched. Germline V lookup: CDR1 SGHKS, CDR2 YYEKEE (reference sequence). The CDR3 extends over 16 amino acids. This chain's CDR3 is CASSLAQAGGNYEQYF. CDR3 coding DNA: TGTGCCAGCAGCTTGGCCCAAGCGGGGGGGAATTACGAGCAGTACTTC. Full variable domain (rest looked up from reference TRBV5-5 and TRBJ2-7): DAGVTQSPTHLIKTRGQQVTLRCSPISGHKSVSWYQQVLGQGPQFIFQYYEKEERGRGNFPDRFSARQFPNYSSELNVNALLLGDSALYLCASSLAQAGGNYEQYFGPGTRLTVT.

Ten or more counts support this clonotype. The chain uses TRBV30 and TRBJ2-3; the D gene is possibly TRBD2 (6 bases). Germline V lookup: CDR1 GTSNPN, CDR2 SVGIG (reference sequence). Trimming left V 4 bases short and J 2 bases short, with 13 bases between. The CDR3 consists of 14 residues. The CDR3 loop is CAWKKGLTTDTQYF. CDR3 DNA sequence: TGTGCCTGGAAAAAGGGACTTACCACAGATACGCAGTATTTT.

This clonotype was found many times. CDR3 loop: CASSLVADTQYF. CDR3 DNA: TGCGCCAGCAGCTTGGTCGCAGATACGCAGTATTTT. The chain combines TRBV5-1 with TRBJ2-3; D unclear. Germline CDR1 is SGHRS and CDR2 is YFSETQ. V gave up 0 bases and J gave up 4 bases, with 3 bases separating them. This CDR3 is built from 12 residues.

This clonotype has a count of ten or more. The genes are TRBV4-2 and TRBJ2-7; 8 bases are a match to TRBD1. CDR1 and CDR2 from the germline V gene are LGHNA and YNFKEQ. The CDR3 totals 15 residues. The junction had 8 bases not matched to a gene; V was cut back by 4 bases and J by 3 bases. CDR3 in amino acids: CASSPGTGSVYEQYF. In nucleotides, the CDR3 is TGTGCCAGCAGCCCCGGGACAGGCTCTGTCTACGAGCAGTACTTC.

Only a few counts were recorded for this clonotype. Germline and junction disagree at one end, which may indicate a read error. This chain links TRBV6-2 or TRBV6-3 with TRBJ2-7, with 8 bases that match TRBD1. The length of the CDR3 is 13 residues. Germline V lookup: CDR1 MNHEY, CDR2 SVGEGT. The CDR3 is CASSYSIGTGWNF. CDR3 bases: TGTGCCAGCAGTTACTCGATCGGGACAGGATGGAATTTC.

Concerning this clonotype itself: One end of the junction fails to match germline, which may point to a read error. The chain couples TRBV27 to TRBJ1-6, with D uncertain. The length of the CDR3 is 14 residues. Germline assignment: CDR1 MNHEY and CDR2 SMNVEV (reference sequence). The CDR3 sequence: CASGPSLYNSALHF. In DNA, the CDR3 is TGTGCCAGCGGCCCTAGCTTGTATAATTCAGCCCTCCACTTT.

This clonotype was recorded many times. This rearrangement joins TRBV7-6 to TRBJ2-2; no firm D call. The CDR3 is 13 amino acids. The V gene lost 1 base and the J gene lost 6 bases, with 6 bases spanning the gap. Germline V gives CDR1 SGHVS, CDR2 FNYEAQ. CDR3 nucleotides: TGTGCCAGCAGCTTAGTAACTCCCGGGGAGCTGTTTTTT. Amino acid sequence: CASSLVTPGELFF.

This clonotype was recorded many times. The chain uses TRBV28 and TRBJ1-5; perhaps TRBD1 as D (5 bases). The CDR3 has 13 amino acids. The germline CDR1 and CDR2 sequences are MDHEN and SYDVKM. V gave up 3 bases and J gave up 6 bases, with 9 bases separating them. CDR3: CASSFPGGQPQHF. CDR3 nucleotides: TGTGCCAGCAGTTTCCCCGGGGGTCAGCCCCAGCATTTT.

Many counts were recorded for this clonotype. The CDR3 region is CSAPSSGAGNTIYF. CDR3 bases: TGCAGTGCCCCTTCTTCCGGGGCTGGAAACACCATATATTTT. This chain joins TRBV20-1 and TRBJ1-3; D unclear. The CDR3 runs 14 residues. Germline V lookup: CDR1 DFQATT, CDR2 SNEGSKA (reference sequence). The ends were cut back, 6 bases at V and 2 bases at J, with 14 bases in the middle.

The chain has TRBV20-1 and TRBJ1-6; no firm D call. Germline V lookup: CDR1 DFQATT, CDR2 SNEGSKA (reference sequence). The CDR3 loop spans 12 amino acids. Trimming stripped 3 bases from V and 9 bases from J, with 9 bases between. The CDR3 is CSASRSGSPLHF. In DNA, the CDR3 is TGCAGTGCTAGCCGATCGGGTTCACCCCTCCACTTT.

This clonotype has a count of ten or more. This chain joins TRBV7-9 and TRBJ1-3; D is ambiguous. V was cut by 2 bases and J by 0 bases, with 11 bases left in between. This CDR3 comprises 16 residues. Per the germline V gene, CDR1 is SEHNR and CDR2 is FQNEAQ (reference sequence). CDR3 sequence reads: CASSLFSLSSGNTIYF. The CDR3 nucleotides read TGTGCCAGCAGCTTATTCAGCTTGAGCTCTGGAAACACCATATATTTT.

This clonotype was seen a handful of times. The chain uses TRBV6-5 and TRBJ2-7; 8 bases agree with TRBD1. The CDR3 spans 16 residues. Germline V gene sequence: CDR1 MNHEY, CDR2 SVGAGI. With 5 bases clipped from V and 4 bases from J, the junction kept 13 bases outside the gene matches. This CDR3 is CASSRSYRGTFYEQYF. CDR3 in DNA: TGTGCCAGCAGTAGATCTTACAGGGGGACTTTTTACGAGCAGTACTTC.

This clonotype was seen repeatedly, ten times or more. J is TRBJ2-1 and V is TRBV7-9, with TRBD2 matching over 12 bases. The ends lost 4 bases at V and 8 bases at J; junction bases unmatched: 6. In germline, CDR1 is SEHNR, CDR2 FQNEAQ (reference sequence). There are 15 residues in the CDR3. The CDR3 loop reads CASSSLAGGPYEQFF. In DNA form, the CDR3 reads TGTGCCAGCAGCTCGCTAGCGGGGGGGCCTTATGAGCAGTTCTTC.

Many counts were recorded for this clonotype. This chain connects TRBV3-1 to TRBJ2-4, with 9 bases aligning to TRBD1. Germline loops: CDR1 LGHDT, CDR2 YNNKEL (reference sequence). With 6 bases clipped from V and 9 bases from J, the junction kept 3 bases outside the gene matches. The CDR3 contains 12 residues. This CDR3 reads CASRDRGGIQYF. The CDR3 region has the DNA TGTGCCAGCAGGGACAGGGGAGGCATTCAGTACTTC. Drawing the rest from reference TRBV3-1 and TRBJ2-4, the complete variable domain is DTAVSQTPKYLVTQMGNDKSIKCEQNLGHDTMYWYKQDSKKFLKIMFSYNNKELIINETVPNRFSPKSPDKAHLNLHINSLELGDSAVYFCASRDRGGIQYFGAGTRLSVL.

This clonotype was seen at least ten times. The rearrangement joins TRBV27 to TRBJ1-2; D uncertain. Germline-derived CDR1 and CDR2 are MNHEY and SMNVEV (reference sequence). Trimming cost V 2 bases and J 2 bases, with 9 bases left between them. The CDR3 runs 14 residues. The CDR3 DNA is TGTGCCAGCAGTTTAGCGGGATCGAACTATGGCTACACCTTC. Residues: CASSLAGSNYGYTF.

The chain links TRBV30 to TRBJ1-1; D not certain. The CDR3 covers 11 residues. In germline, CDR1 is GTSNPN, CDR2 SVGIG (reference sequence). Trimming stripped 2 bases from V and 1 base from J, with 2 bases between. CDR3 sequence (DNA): TGTGCCTGGAGTACGAACACTGAAGCTTTCTTT. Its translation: CAWSTNTEAFF.